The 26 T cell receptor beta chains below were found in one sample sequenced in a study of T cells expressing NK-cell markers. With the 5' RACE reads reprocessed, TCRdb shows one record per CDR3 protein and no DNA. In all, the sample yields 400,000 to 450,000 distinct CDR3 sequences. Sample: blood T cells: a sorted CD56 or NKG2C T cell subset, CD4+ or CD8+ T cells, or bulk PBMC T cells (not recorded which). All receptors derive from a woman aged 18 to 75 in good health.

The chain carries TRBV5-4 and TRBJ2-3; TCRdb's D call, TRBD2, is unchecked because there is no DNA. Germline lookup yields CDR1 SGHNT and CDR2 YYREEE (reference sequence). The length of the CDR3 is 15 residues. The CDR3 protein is CASSLVGLHGDTQYF.

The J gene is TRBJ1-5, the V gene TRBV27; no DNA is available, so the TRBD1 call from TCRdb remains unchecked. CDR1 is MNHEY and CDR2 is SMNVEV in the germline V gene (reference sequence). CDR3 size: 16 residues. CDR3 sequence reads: CASSFGGTGVNQPQHF.

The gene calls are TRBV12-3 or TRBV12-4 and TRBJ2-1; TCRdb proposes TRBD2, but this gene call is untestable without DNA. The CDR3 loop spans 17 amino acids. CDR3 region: CASSFLSGGATYNEQFF.

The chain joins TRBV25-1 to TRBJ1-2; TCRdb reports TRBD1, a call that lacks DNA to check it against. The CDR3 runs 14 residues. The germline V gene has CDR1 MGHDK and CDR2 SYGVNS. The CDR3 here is CASSEYLGHYGYTF.

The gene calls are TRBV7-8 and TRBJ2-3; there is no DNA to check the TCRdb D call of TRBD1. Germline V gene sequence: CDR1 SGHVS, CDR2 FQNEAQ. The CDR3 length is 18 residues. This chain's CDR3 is CASSSPISGQGLVDTQYF.

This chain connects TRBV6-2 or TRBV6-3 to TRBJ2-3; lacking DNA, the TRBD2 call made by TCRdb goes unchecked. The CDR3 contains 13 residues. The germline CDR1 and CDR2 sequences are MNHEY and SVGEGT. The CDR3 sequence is CASRNRGPDTQYF.

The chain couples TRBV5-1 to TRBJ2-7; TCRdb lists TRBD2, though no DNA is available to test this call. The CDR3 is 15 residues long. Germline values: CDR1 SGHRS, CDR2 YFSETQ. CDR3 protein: CASSSDYRQSHEQYF. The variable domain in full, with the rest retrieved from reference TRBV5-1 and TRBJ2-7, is KAGVTQTPRYLIKTRGQQVTLSCSPISGHRSVSWYQQTPGQGLQFLFEYFSETQRNKGNFPGRFSGRQFSNSRSEMNVSTLELGDSALYLCASSSDYRQSHEQYFGPGTRLTVT.

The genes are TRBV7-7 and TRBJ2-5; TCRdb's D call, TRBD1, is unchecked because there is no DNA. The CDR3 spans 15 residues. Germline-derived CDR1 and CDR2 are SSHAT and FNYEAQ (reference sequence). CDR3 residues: CASSFSGGARETQYF. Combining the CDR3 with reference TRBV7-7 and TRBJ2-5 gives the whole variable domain GAGVSQSPRYKVTKRGQDVTLRCDPISSHATLYWYQQALGQGPEFLTYFNYEAQPDKSGLPSDRFSAERPEGSISTLTIQRTEQRDSAMYRCASSFSGGARETQYFGPGTRLLVL.

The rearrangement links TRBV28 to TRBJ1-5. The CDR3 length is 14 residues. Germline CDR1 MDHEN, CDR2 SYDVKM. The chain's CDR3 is CASSSTRYYQPQHF.

Here the CDR3 reads CASLREGTLYEQYF. The chain uses TRBV7-8 and TRBJ2-7; TCRdb picks TRBD1, but there is no DNA to check that call. The CDR3 sequence is 14 residues long. CDR1 SGHVS and CDR2 FQNEAQ come from the germline V gene.

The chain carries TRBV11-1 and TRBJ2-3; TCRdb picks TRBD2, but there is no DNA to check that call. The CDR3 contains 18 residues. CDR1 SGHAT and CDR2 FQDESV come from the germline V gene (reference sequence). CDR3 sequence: CASSLRSGLRAGTDTQYF.

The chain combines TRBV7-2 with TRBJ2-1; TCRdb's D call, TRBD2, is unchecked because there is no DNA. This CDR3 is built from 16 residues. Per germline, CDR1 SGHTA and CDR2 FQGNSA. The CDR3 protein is CASSRIGTSGIDEQFF.

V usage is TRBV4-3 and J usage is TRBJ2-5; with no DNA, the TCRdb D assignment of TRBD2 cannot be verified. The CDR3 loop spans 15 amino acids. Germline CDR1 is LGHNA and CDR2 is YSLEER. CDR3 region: CASSQGDPAGETQYF.

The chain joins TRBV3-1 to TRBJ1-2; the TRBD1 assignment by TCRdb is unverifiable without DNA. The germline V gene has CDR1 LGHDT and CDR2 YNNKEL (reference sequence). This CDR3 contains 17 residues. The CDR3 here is CASSQDPAGTGTYGYTF.

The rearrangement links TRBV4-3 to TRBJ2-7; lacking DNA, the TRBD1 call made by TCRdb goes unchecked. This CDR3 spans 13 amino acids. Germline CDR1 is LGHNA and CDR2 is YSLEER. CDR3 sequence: CASSQRTGAEQYF.

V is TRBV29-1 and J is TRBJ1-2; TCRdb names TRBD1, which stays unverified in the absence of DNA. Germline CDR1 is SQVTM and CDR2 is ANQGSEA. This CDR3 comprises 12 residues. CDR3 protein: CSANRGTYGYTF.

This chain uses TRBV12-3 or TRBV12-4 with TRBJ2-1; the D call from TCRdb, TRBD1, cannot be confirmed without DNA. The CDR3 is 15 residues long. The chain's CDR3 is CASSTPSQSHNEQFF.

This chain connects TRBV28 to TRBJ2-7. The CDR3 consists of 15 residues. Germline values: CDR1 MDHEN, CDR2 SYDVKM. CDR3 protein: CASSFTRTAQYEQYF.

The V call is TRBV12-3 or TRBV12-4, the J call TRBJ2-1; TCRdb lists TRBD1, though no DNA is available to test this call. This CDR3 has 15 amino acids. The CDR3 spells CAILRRLSRDNEQFF.

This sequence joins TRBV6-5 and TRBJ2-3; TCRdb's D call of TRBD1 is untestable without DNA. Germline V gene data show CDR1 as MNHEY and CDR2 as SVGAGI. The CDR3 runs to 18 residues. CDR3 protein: CASTSRPPTGTNTDTQYF.

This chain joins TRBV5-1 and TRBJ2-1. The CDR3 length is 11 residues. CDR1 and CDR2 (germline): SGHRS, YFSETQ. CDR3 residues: CASSLLGEQFF.

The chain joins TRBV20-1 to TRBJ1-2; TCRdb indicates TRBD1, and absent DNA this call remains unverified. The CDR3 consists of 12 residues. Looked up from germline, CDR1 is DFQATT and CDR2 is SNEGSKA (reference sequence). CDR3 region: CSARQGVEGYTF.

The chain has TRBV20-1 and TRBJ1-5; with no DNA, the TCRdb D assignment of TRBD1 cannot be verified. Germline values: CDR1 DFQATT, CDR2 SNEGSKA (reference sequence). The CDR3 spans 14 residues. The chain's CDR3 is CSAPDRRGNQPQHF.

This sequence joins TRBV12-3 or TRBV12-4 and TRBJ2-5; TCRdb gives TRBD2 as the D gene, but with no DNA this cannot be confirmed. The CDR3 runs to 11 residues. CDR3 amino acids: CASSSGGAQYF.

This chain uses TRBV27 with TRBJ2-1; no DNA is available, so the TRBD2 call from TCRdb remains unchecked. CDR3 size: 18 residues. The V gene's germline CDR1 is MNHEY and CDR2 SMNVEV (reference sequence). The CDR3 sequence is CASSLPSGGVPRPNEQFF.

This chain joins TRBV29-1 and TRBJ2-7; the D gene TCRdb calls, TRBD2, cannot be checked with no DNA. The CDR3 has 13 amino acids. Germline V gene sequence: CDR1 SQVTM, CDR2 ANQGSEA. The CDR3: CSVTSGQPYEQYF.